One sample yielded the 21 T cell receptor beta chains listed below, sequenced in a study of blood T cell repertoires in COVID-19. Clones were sequenced by immunoSEQ multiplex PCR, and TCRdb holds only the in-frame ones, with some missing. The sample has 280,000 or so clones; nearly 90% are singletons. Sequencing was performed on PBMCs or T cells enriched from blood (not recorded which). These receptor sequences come from a woman aged 18-29 years with acute COVID-19.

The chain is built from TRBV2 and TRBJ2-1; possible D gene TRBD1, 6 bases. The CDR3 has 13 residues. The V gene lost 7 bases and the J gene lost 9 bases, with 16 bases spanning the gap. The germline V gene encodes CDR1 SNHLY and CDR2 FYNNEI. The CDR3 loop is CASKRAGVVEQFF. The CDR3 nucleotides are TGTGCCAGCAAACGGGCAGGGGTGGTTGAGCAGTTCTTC. Complete variable domain (other parts from reference TRBV2 and TRBJ2-1): EPEVTQTPSHQVTQMGQEVILRCVPISNHLYFYWYRQILGQKVEFLVSFYNNEISEKSEIFDDQFSVERPDGSNFTLKIRSTKLEDSAMYFCASKRAGVVEQFFGPGTRLTVL.

The chain links TRBV4-1 to TRBJ2-1, with 7 nucleotides matching TRBD2. Germline assignment: CDR1 MGHRA and CDR2 YSYEKL. This CDR3 is 15 amino acids long. Trimming removed 1 base from V and 0 bases from J; junction bases left unmatched: 0. CDR3 region: CASSQGTSSYNEQFF. In nucleotides, the CDR3 is TGCGCCAGCAGCCAAGGGACTAGCTCCTACAATGAGCAGTTCTTC.

The chain employs TRBV7-8 and TRBJ1-4, with 7 bases that match TRBD1. This CDR3 is 14 amino acids long. CDR1 is SGHVS and CDR2 is FQNEAQ in the germline V gene. V trimming: 5 bases; J trimming: 3 bases; junction bases outside the gene matches: 3. CDR3 coding DNA: TGTGCCAGCAGCCTCACAGGGGCTAATGAAAAACTGTTTTTT. Translating gives CASSLTGANEKLFF.

This clone ranks as medium-sized (0.01 to 0.1%). This chain joins TRBV3-1 (or the pseudogene TRBV3-2) and TRBJ2-3; maybe TRBD1 (6 bases). Trimming removed 4 bases from V and 1 base from J, with 15 bases in between. CDR1 and CDR2 (germline): LGHDT, YNNKEL (reference sequence). CDR3 length: 16 amino acids. CDR3 residues: CASSPLGAVGTDTQYF. Here the CDR3 DNA reads TGTGCCAGCAGCCCACTGGGGGCAGTTGGCACAGATACGCAGTATTTT.

V gene TRBV7-6 combines with J gene TRBJ2-2; 12 positions match TRBD2. There are 15 residues in the CDR3. J was trimmed by 5 bases and V by 3 bases; bases with no gene match: 1. Germline loops: CDR1 SGHVS, CDR2 FNYEAQ. The CDR3 spells CASSFGLAGTGELFF. The CDR3 region has the DNA TGTGCCAGCAGCTTCGGACTAGCGGGAACCGGGGAGCTGTTTTTT.

This chain links TRBV4-1 with TRBJ2-7; D possibly corresponds to TRBD2 (7 bases). The germline gives CDR1 MGHRA, CDR2 YSYEKL. The CDR3 consists of 16 residues. V lost 4 bases and J lost 0, with 16 bases in between. DNA of the CDR3: TGCGCCAGCAGCCCCTGGGGGGGCCGGGCCTCCTACGAGCAGTACTTC. Protein product: CASSPWGGRASYEQYF.

The chain couples TRBV10-2 to TRBJ2-1; 8 bases fit TRBD2. Germline V lookup: CDR1 WSHSY, CDR2 SAAADI. The J segment lost 4 bases and the V segment lost 5 bases, leaving 4 bases of the junction unmatched. The CDR3 length is 14 residues. CDR3 region: CASSTGLDYNEQFF. The CDR3 bases are TGCGCCAGCAGTACGGGACTAGATTACAATGAGCAGTTCTTC.

The rearrangement joins TRBV7-9 to TRBJ1-3, with 10 bases lining up with TRBD1. The V and J ends lost 7 bases and 1 base, in that order; junction bases with no gene match: 10. Germline CDR1 reads SEHNR; CDR2 reads FQNEAQ (reference sequence). The CDR3 sequence is 17 residues long. The CDR3 protein is CASTTPTGGLSGNTIYF. The CDR3 DNA reads TGTGCCAGCACCACGCCGACAGGGGGCTTATCTGGAAACACCATATATTTT.

This sequence joins TRBV12-5 and TRBJ1-2; D perhaps matches TRBD1 (6 bases). The V gene's germline CDR1 is LGHNT and CDR2 FRNRAP. V shed 0 bases and J shed 12 bases, with 23 bases lying between them. The CDR3 is made up of 16 amino acids. The CDR3 DNA is TGTGCTAGTGGTTTGGTACTCGGTCGGGGGGCGGGGATACACACCTTC. Translation gives CASGLVLGRGAGIHTF. The full variable domain, completed using reference TRBV12-5 and TRBJ1-2, is DARVTQTPRHKVTEMGQEVTMRCQPILGHNTVFWYRQTMMQGLELLAYFRNRAPLDDSGMPKDRFSAEMPDATLATLKIQPSEPRDSAVYFCASGLVLGRGAGIHTFGSGTRLTVV.

The V gene is TRBV6-5, the J gene TRBJ1-2, with D tentatively TRBD1 (5 bases). V lost 2 bases and J lost 8, with 12 bases in between. Germline V gives CDR1 MNHEY, CDR2 SVGAGI. The CDR3 totals 13 residues. The CDR3 protein is CASSYPLGQGYTF. The CDR3 DNA sequence: TGTGCCAGCAGTTACCCCCTGGGGCAAGGCTACACCTTC.

The V call is TRBV6-5, the J call TRBJ1-5; 7 nucleotides match TRBD1. Germline CDR1 is MNHEY and CDR2 is SVGAGI. The CDR3 sequence is 14 residues long. Losses at the gene ends were 5 bases for V and 6 bases for J; bases not matched to a gene: 7. The CDR3 DNA reads as TGTGCCAGCAGTCCTGACAGGGTCGGTCAGCCCCAGCATTTT. Its protein is CASSPDRVGQPQHF.

CDR3 protein: CASSVTGAFYNEQFF. The DNA for the CDR3 is TGTGCCAGCAGCGTGACAGGGGCATTCTACAATGAGCAGTTCTTC. The J gene is TRBJ2-1, the V gene TRBV9, with 8 bases identical to TRBD1. Per germline, CDR1 SGDLS and CDR2 YYNGEE. Trimming took 2 bases from V and 3 from J; bases not matched to a gene: 4. This CDR3 spans 15 amino acids.

A word on this clone: In the same sample, other DNA sequences code for this CDR3. The rearrangement joins TRBV5-1 to TRBJ2-5; D is unclear. Germline CDR1 reads SGHRS; CDR2 reads YFSETQ. V gave up 0 bases and J gave up 1 base, with 7 bases separating them. The CDR3 contains 14 residues. CDR3 nucleotide sequence: TGCGCCAGCAGCTTGGCCCCAGGCCAAGAGACCCAGTACTTC. Translating gives CASSLAPGQETQYF.

The table lists this clone with a count of one. The genes are TRBV28 and TRBJ2-7; D perhaps matches TRBD1 (6 bases). Germline CDR1 is MDHEN and CDR2 is SYDVKM. With 6 bases removed from V and 9 bases from J, the gap between germline ends came to 15 bases. The CDR3 extends over 12 amino acids. The CDR3, as DNA: TGTGCCAGCAGATCACAGGGAATGCGGCAGTACTTC. This codes for CASRSQGMRQYF.

This sequence joins TRBV2 and TRBJ2-1; D is uncertain. V was shortened by 6 bases and J by 2 bases, with 11 bases between the two germline ends. Germline V lookup: CDR1 SNHLY, CDR2 FYNNEI. This CDR3 comprises 14 residues. The CDR3 DNA reads TGTGCCAGCAGCCTGACTGGCCCCTACAATGAGCAGTTCTTC. Amino acid sequence: CASSLTGPYNEQFF.

The rearrangement joins TRBV19 to TRBJ2-2; no clear D gene. V shed 6 bases and J shed 2 bases, with 16 bases lying between them. Per germline, CDR1 LNHDA and CDR2 SQIVND (reference sequence). The CDR3 covers 16 residues. The CDR3 nucleotides are TGTGCCAGTAGGTACTCGCCCGGGTCCAACACCGGGGAGCTGTTTTTT. As protein: CASRYSPGSNTGELFF.

The gene calls are TRBV6-1 and TRBJ1-1; D is unresolved. V lost 1 base and J lost 7, with 4 bases in between. This CDR3 region has 11 residues. Per the germline V gene, CDR1 is MNHNS and CDR2 is SASEGT. The CDR3 here is CASSEVVEAFF. CDR3 coding DNA: TGTGCCAGCAGTGAAGTAGTTGAAGCTTTCTTT.

The sample holds one count of this clone. The chain employs TRBV3-1 (or the pseudogene TRBV3-2) and TRBJ1-2; 7 nucleotides match TRBD1. The CDR3 length is 13 residues. V was clipped by 4 bases and J by 3 bases; unmatched bases: 2. Per germline, CDR1 LGHDT and CDR2 YNNKEL (reference sequence). The CDR3 DNA reads TGTGCCAGCAGCCGGGACAGATACTATGGCTACACCTTC. It translates to CASSRDRYYGYTF.

This chain links TRBV4-3 with TRBJ2-1; D unresolved. This CDR3 is 18 amino acids long. Trimming removed 2 bases from V and 7 bases from J, with 24 bases in between. Looked up from germline, CDR1 is LGHNA and CDR2 is YSLEER. The CDR3 coding sequence is TGCGCCAGCAGCCAATCTACTTTTGGGCCCCCTCAGGTAAATGAGCAGTTCTTC. This translates into CASSQSTFGPPQVNEQFF.

In regard to this clone: Other DNA sequences of this sample code for an identical CDR3. V is TRBV11-2 and J is TRBJ2-7, with 10 bases lining up with TRBD2. With 4 bases clipped from V and 1 base from J, the junction kept 1 base outside the gene matches. CDR1 is SGHAT and CDR2 is FQNNGV in the germline V gene. The CDR3 consists of 14 residues. The CDR3 bases are TGTGCCAGCAGCTGGACTAGCGGATCCTACGAGCAGTACTTC. Amino acids: CASSWTSGSYEQYF.

This clone came up a few times. The chain links TRBV27 to TRBJ1-2; D gene ambiguous. V was shortened by 8 bases and J by 3 bases, with 16 bases between the two germline ends. This CDR3 spans 14 amino acids. Germline CDR1 and CDR2: MNHEY and SMNVEV (reference sequence). The CDR3 is CASSSLGSDYGYTF. DNA for the CDR3: TGTGCCAGCTCATCTCTCGGGTCCGACTATGGCTACACCTTC.